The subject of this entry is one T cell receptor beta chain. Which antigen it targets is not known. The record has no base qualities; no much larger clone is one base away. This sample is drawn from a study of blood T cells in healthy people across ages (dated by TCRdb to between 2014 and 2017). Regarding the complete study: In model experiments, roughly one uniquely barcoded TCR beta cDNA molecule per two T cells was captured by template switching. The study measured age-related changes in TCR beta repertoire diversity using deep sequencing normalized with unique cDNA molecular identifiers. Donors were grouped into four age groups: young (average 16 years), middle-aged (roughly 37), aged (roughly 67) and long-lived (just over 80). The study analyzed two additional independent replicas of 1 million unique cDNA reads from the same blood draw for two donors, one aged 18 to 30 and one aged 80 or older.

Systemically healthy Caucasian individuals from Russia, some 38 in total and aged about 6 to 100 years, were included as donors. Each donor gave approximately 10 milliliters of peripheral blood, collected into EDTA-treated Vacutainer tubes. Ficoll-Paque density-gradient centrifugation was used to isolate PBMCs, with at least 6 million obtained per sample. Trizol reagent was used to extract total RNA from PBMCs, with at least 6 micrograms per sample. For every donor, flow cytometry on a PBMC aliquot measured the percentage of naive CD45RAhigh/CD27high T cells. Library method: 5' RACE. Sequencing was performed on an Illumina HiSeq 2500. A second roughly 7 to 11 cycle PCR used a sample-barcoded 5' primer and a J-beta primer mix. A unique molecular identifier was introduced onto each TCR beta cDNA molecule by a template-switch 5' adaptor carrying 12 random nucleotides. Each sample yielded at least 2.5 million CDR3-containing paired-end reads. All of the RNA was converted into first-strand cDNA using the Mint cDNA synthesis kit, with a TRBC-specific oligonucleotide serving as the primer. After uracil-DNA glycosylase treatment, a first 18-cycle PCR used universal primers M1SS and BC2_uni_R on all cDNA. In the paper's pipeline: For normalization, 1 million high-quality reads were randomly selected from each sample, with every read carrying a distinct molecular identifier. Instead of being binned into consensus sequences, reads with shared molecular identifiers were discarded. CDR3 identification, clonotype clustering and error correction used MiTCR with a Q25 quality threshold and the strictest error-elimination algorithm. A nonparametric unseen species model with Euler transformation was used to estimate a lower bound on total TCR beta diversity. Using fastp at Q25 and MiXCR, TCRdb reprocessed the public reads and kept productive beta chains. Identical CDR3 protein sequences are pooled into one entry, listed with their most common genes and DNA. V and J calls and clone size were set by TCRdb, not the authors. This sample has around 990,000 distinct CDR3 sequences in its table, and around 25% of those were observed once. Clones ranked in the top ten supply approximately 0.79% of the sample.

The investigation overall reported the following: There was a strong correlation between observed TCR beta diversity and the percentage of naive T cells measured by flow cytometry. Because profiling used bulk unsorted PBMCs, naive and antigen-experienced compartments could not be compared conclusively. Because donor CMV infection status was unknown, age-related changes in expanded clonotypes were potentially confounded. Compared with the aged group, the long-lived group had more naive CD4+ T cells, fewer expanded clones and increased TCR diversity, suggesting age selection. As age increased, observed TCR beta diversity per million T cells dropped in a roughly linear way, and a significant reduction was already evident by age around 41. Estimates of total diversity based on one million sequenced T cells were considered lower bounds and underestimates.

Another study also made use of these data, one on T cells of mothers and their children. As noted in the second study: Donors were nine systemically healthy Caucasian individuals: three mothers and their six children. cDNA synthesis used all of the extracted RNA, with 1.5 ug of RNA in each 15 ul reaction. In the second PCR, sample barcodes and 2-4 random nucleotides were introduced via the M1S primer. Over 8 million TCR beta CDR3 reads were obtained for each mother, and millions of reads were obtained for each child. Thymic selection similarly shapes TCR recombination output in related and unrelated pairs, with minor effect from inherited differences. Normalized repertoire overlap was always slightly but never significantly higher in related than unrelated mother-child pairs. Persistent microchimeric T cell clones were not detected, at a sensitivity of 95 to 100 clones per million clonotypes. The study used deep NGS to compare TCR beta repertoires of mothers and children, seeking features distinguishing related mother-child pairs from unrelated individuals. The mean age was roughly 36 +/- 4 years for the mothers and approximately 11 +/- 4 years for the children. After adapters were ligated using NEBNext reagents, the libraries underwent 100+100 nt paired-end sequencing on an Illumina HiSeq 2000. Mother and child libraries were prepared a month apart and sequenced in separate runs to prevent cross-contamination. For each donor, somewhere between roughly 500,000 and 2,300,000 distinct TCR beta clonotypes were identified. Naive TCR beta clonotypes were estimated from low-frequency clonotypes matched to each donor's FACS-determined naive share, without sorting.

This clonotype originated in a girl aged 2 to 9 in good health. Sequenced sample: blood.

The CDR3 loop reads CASSYEGLSNEQFF. DNA sequence: TGTGCCAGCAGTTACGAGGGGCTGAGCAATGAGCAGTTCTTC. The rearrangement combines TRBV6-5 with TRBJ2-1; the D gene may be TRBD1 or TRBD2, since each aligns over 5 bases. CDR1 and CDR2, looked up from the germline V gene, are MNHEY and SVGAGI. Relative to germline, V is 2 bases shorter and J is 6 bases shorter, with 11 bases between their ends. The CDR3 has 14 amino acids, counting the end cysteine and phenylalanine. Only the CDR3 DNA stays, 42 bases, in frame from base 1.